Below are 18 T cell receptor beta chains sequenced from a single sample in a study of blood T cell repertoires in COVID-19. Sequenced by immunoSEQ multiplex PCR; TCRdb stores in-frame clones only, minus some. The profile shows around 72,000 clones, 80% to 90% of them singletons. Sequenced sample: peripheral blood. These receptors came from a man between 45 and 60 years old with active COVID-19.

The chain is built from TRBV4-2 and TRBJ2-2, with D unresolved. Trimming took 0 bases from V and 2 from J, leaving 7 bases between them. Germline V CDR1 and CDR2: LGHNA, YNFKEQ. The length of the CDR3 is 15 residues. Here the CDR3 reads CASSQDEYNTGELFF. The CDR3 nucleotides read TGTGCCAGCAGCCAAGATGAGTATAACACCGGGGAGCTGTTTTTT.

V and J are TRBV15 and TRBJ1-3, with 9 positions matching TRBD1. Per germline, CDR1 LNHNV and CDR2 YYDKDF (reference sequence). Trimming removed 7 bases from V and 2 bases from J; junction bases left unmatched: 3. CDR3 length: 14 residues. The CDR3 region is CATTRDRAGNTIYF. The CDR3 region has the DNA TGTGCCACCACGCGGGACAGGGCTGGAAACACCATATATTTT.

The chain uses TRBV18 and TRBJ1-1; 7 nucleotides agree with TRBD1. This CDR3 is built from 13 residues. Germline V gene lookup returns CDR1 KGHSH and CDR2 LQKENI. The junction had 4 bases not matched to a gene; V was cut back by 3 bases and J by 6 bases. CDR3 region: CASSPTGRPEAFF. In DNA form, the CDR3 reads TGTGCCAGCTCACCGACAGGGAGGCCTGAAGCTTTCTTT.

J is TRBJ1-5 and V is TRBV4-1; TRBD1 agrees at 7 bases. The V and J ends lost 1 base and 6 bases, in that order; junction bases with no gene match: 6. The CDR3 runs to 15 residues. The V gene's germline CDR1 is MGHRA and CDR2 YSYEKL. The CDR3 here is CASSQAPGGGQPQHF. The CDR3 DNA is TGCGCCAGCAGCCAAGCACCAGGGGGAGGTCAGCCCCAGCATTTT.

This chain links TRBV2 with TRBJ1-2; 7 bases line up with TRBD1. V lost 4 bases to trimming and J lost 1 base; unmatched junction nucleotides: 3. CDR3 length: 14 residues. Per germline, CDR1 SNHLY and CDR2 FYNNEI. The CDR3 DNA reads TGTGCCAGCAGTGGGGACAGCCTTAACTATGGCTACACCTTC. Translated, it gives CASSGDSLNYGYTF. Using reference TRBV2 and TRBJ1-2 for the parts outside the CDR3, the full variable domain is EPEVTQTPSHQVTQMGQEVILRCVPISNHLYFYWYRQILGQKVEFLVSFYNNEISEKSEIFDDQFSVERPDGSNFTLKIRSTKLEDSAMYFCASSGDSLNYGYTFGSGTRLTVV.

The sample holds one count of this clone. V is TRBV6-5 and J is TRBJ1-2; weak D call: TRBD1 (6 bases). Germline CDR1 is MNHEY and CDR2 is SVGAGI. V was shortened by 2 bases and J by 8 bases, with 15 bases between the two germline ends. The CDR3 loop spans 14 amino acids. CDR3 DNA: TGTGCCAGCAGTTACCGGCGGGGGGCGGGCGGCTACACCTTC. Protein sequence: CASSYRRGAGGYTF.

The J gene is TRBJ1-1, the V gene TRBV5-1, with D maybe TRBD1 (5 bases). The CDR3 consists of 15 residues. The V gene's germline CDR1 is SGHRS and CDR2 YFSETQ. With 4 bases removed from V and 6 bases from J, the gap between germline ends came to 19 bases. The CDR3 is CASSPLPGRQAEAFF. CDR3 in DNA: TGCGCCAGCAGCCCCCTACCAGGGAGGCAGGCTGAAGCTTTCTTT.

This clone has more than one count but fewer than ten. The chain links TRBV19 to TRBJ2-1, with TRBD1 as a possible D gene (6 bases). The germline V gene has CDR1 LNHDA and CDR2 SQIVND (reference sequence). This CDR3 has 16 residues. Trimming stripped 5 bases from V and 0 bases from J, with 14 bases between. The CDR3 DNA is TGTGCCAGTAGTCTCCGCCGGGACACCTCCTACAATGAGCAGTTCTTC. It yields the protein CASSLRRDTSYNEQFF. The full variable domain, in which reference TRBV19 and TRBJ2-1 provide the parts outside the CDR3, is DGGITQSPKYLFRKEGQNVTLSCEQNLNHDAMYWYRQDPGQGLRLIYYSQIVNDFQKGDIAEGYSVSREKKESFPLTVTSAQKNPTAFYLCASSLRRDTSYNEQFFGPGTRLTVL.

V and J are TRBV15 and TRBJ2-3, with 8 bases lining up with TRBD2. After removal of 0 bases from V and 0 bases from J, the junction contained 5 bases not matched to a gene. This CDR3 region has 17 residues. CDR1 LNHNV and CDR2 YYDKDF come from the germline V gene (reference sequence). The CDR3 coding sequence is TGTGCCACCAGCAGAGATATAACTAGCGGTAGCACAGATACGCAGTATTTT. Protein: CATSRDITSGSTDTQYF.

The chain employs TRBV7-2 and TRBJ2-6; no clear D. The CDR3 runs to 16 residues. Germline V gives CDR1 SGHTA, CDR2 FQGNSA. V lost 1 base and J 0 bases, leaving 7 bases between the germline ends. The CDR3 DNA follows: TGTGCCAGCAGCTTAGGAAGCGCCTCTGGGGCCAACGTCCTGACTTTC. Translation gives CASSLGSASGANVLTF.

The chain uses TRBV15 and TRBJ2-7; TRBD2 agrees at 10 bases. V was clipped by 2 bases and J by 0 bases; unmatched bases: 10. CDR3 length equals 18 residues. Germline V gives CDR1 LNHNV, CDR2 YYDKDF (reference sequence). The chain's CDR3 is CATSRLRVGLADSYEQYF. The CDR3 coding sequence is TGTGCCACCAGCAGATTGCGCGTCGGACTAGCGGACTCCTACGAGCAGTACTTC.

This chain connects TRBV3-1 (or the pseudogene TRBV3-2) to TRBJ1-6; the D gene is possibly TRBD1 (5 bases). This CDR3 region has 12 residues. CDR1 is LGHDT and CDR2 is YNNKEL in the germline V gene (reference sequence). The V end was cut by 1 base, the J end by 10 bases, with 5 bases between. The CDR3 nucleotides read TGTGCCAGCAGCCAAGGGGGCTCACCCCTCCACTTT. As protein: CASSQGGSPLHF.

The chain combines TRBV7-2 with TRBJ1-2; TRBD1 matches at 7 bases. The trim removed 1 base at V and 3 bases at J, leaving 5 bases unmatched. Germline V gives CDR1 SGHTA, CDR2 FQGNSA. CDR3 length equals 15 residues. CDR3 protein: CASSLGTGVDYGYTF. CDR3 nucleotide sequence: TGTGCCAGCAGCTTAGGCACAGGGGTGGACTATGGCTACACCTTC. The variable domain in full, completed from reference TRBV7-2 and TRBJ1-2, reads GAGVSQSPSNKVTEKGKDVELRCDPISGHTALYWYRQSLGQGLEFLIYFQGNSAPDKSGLPSDRFSAERTGGSVSTLTIQRTQQEDSAVYLCASSLGTGVDYGYTFGSGTRLTVV.

The chain uses TRBV12-3 or TRBV12-4 and TRBJ2-5; D may be TRBD2 (6 bases). This CDR3 contains 13 residues. V lost 5 bases and J 2 bases, leaving 9 bases between the germline ends. Here the CDR3 reads CASSLSGQETQYF. For the CDR3, the DNA is TGTGCCAGCAGTCTTAGCGGTCAAGAGACCCAGTACTTC.

The V call is TRBV5-1, the J call TRBJ1-4; no reliable D call. The CDR3 loop spans 14 amino acids. From germline, CDR1 is SGHRS and CDR2 YFSETQ. Trimming left V 7 bases short and J 0 bases short, with 10 bases between. Written as DNA, the CDR3 is TGCGCCAGCGCGAGGGCTGCAACTAATGAAAAACTGTTTTTT. Translated: CASARAATNEKLFF.

CDR3 region: CASSMGAYEQYF. CDR3 coding DNA: TGCGCCAGCAGTATGGGAGCCTACGAGCAGTACTTC. V gene TRBV4-1 combines with J gene TRBJ2-7, with D possibly TRBD2 on 5 matching bases. In germline, CDR1 is MGHRA, CDR2 YSYEKL. The CDR3 is made up of 12 amino acids. Trimming took off 6 bases at V and 2 bases at J, with 8 bases between the two ends.

This rearrangement joins TRBV5-1 to TRBJ1-1; tentative D call: TRBD1 (5 bases). This CDR3 contains 15 residues. V was trimmed by 1 base and J by 5 bases, leaving 15 bases between them. Germline CDR1 reads SGHRS; CDR2 reads YFSETQ. The chain's CDR3 is CASSLSGRVETEAFF. The DNA of the CDR3 is TGCGCCAGCAGCTTGTCGGGCAGGGTAGAAACTGAAGCTTTCTTT. The full variable domain, with the rest looked up from reference TRBV5-1 and TRBJ1-1, is KAGVTQTPRYLIKTRGQQVTLSCSPISGHRSVSWYQQTPGQGLQFLFEYFSETQRNKGNFPGRFSGRQFSNSRSEMNVSTLELGDSALYLCASSLSGRVETEAFFGQGTRLTVV.

This clone was observed once. V is TRBV24-1 and J is TRBJ2-1, with 9 bases fitting TRBD2. Looked up from germline, CDR1 is KGHDR and CDR2 is SFDVKD. The V gene end was trimmed by 6 bases and the J gene end by 4 bases; junction bases not matched to a gene: 12. The CDR3 covers 17 residues. DNA for the CDR3: TGTGCCACCAGTTTAGCGGGAGTGGGGGCTGGATACAATGAGCAGTTCTTC. It is translated as CATSLAGVGAGYNEQFF.